The next 2 T cell receptor beta chains were all read from a single sample in a study of OX40 agonist ivuxolimab in advanced cancers. The repertoire was sequenced with immunoSEQ multiplex PCR; TCRdb's copy has only in-frame clones and lacks some. The repertoire holds roughly 38,000 clones, around two thirds seen once, with around 18% in the top ten. The material sequenced was CD4+ or CD8+ T cells sorted from blood, taken in a trial of the OX40 agonist ivuxolimab. The origin of the receptors is an adult with an advanced solid tumor such as melanoma, head and neck, liver or kidney cancer.

In nucleotides, the CDR3 is TGTGCCAGCACTTTCACAGATACGCAGTATTTT. This translates into CASTFTDTQYF. The chain has TRBV6-6 and TRBJ2-3, with unresolved D. CDR3 size: 11 residues. V was trimmed by 7 bases and J by 2 bases, leaving 4 bases between them. Germline V gene data show CDR1 as MNHNY and CDR2 as SVGAGI (reference sequence).

The chain has TRBV5-5 and TRBJ2-7; the match to TRBD1 covers 10 bases. CDR3 length equals 13 residues. Looked up from germline, CDR1 is SGHKS and CDR2 is YYEKEE (reference sequence). V shed 3 bases and J 6 bases; nucleotides not matched to a gene: 3. CDR3 bases: TGTGCCAGCAGCTCCCGGGACAGGGGCGAGCAGTACTTC. Amino acid sequence: CASSSRDRGEQYF.